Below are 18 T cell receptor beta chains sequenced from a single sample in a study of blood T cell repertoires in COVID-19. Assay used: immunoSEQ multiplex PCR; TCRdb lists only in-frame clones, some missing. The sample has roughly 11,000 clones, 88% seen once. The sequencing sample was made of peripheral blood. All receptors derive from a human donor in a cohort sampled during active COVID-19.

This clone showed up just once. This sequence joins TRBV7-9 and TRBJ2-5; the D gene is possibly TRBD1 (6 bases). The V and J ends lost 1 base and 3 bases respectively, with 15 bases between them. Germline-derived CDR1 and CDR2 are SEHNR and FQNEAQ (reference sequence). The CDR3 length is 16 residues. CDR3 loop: CASSLEYTGWKETQYF. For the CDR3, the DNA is TGTGCCAGCAGCTTAGAGTATACAGGGTGGAAAGAGACCCAGTACTTC. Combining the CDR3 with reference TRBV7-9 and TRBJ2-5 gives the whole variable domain DTGVSQNPRHKITKRGQNVTFRCDPISEHNRLYWYRQTLGQGPEFLTYFQNEAQLEKSRLLSDRFSAERPKGSFSTLEIQRTEQGDSAMYLCASSLEYTGWKETQYFGPGTRLLVL.

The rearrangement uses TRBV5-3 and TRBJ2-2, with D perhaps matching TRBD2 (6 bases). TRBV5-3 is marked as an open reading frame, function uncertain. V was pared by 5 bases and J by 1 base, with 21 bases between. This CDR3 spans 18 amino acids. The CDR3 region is CARRLTGLPFRNTGELFF. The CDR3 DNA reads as TGTGCCAGAAGACTGACGGGACTCCCGTTTCGGAACACCGGGGAGCTGTTTTTT.

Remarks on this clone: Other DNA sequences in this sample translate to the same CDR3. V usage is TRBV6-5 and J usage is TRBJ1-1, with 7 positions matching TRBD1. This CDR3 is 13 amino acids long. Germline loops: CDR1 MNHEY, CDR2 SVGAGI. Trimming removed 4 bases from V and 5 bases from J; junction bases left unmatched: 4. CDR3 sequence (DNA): TGTGCCAGCAGTTCTCAGGGGGGAACTGAAGCTTTCTTT. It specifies CASSSQGGTEAFF.

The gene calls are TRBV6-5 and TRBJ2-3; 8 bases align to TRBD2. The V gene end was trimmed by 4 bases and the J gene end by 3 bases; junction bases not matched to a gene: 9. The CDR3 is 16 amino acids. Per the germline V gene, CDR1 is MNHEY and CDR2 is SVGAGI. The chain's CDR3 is CASSSALSGGTDTQYF. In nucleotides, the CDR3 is TGTGCCAGCAGTTCGGCCCTCAGCGGGGGTACAGATACGCAGTATTTT.

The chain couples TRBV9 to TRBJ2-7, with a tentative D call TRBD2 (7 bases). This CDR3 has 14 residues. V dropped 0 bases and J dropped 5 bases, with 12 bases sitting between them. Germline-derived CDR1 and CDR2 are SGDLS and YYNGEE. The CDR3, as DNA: TGTGCCAGCAGCGTAGGAGGGGGGGCCCACGAGCAGTACTTC. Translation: CASSVGGGAHEQYF.

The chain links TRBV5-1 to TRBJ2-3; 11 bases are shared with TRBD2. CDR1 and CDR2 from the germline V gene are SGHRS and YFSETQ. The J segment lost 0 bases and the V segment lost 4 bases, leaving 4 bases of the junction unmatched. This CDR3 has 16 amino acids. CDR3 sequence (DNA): TGCGCCAGCAGCCCCCCTAGCGGGGGGAGCACAGATACGCAGTATTTT. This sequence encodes CASSPPSGGSTDTQYF.

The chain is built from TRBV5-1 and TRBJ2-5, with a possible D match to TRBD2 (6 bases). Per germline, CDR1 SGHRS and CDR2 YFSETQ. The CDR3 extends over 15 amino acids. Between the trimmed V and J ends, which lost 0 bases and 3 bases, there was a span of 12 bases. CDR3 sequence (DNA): TGCGCCAGCAGCTTGGCCGGGACGGGAGAAGAGACCCAGTACTTC. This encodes CASSLAGTGEETQYF. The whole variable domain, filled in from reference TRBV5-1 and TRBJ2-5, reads KAGVTQTPRYLIKTRGQQVTLSCSPISGHRSVSWYQQTPGQGLQFLFEYFSETQRNKGNFPGRFSGRQFSNSRSEMNVSTLELGDSALYLCASSLAGTGEETQYFGPGTRLLVL.

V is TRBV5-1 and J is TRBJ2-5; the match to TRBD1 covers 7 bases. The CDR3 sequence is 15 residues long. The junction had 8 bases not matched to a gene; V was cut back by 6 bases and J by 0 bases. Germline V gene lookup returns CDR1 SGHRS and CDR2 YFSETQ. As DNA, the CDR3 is TGCGCCAGCACCCTAACCGACAGGGACCAAGAGACCCAGTACTTC. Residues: CASTLTDRDQETQYF.

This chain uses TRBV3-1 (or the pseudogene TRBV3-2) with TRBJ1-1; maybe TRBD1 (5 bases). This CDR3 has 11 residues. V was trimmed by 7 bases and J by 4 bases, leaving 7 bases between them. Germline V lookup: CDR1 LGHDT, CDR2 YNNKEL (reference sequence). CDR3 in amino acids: CASIGATEAFF. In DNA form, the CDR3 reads TGTGCCAGCATAGGGGCCACTGAAGCTTTCTTT.

Here the CDR3 DNA reads TGTGCCAGCAGATACGACAGCTCTGGGGCCAACGTCCTGACTTTC. Translation gives CASRYDSSGANVLTF. V and J are TRBV6-5 and TRBJ2-6; a possible D gene is TRBD1 (5 bases). The CDR3 extends over 15 amino acids. The V end was cut by 6 bases, the J end by 0 bases, with 9 bases between. Germline V CDR1 and CDR2: MNHEY, SVGAGI.

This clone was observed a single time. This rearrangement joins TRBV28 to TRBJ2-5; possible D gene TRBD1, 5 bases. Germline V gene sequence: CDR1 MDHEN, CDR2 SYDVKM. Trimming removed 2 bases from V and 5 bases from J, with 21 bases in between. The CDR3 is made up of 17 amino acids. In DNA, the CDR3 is TGTGCCAGCAGTTTAACTATCGCGGACACCCAGGAGGAGACCCAGTACTTC. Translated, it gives CASSLTIADTQEETQYF.

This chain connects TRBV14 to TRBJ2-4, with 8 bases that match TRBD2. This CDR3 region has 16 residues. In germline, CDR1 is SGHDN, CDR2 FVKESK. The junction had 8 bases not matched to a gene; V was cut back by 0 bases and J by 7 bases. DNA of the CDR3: TGTGCCAGCAGCCAAGAATTAAGCGCGGGAGGTAACATTCAGTACTTC. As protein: CASSQELSAGGNIQYF.

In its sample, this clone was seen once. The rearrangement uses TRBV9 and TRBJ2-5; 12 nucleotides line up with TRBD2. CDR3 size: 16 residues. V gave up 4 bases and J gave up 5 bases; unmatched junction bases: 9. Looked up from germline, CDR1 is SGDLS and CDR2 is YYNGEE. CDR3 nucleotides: TGTGCCAGCAGCTCCCTACTAGCGGGGGGCGGGGAGACCCAGTACTTC. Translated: CASSSLLAGGGETQYF.

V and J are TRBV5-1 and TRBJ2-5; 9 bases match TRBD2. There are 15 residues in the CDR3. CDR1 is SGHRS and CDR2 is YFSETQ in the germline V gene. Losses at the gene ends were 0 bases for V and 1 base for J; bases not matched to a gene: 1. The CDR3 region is CASSLGRGGQETQYF. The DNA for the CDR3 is TGCGCCAGCAGCTTGGGGCGGGGGGGCCAAGAGACCCAGTACTTC.

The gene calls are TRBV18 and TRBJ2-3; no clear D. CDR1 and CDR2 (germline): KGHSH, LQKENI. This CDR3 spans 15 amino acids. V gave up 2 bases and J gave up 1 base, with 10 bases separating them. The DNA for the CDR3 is TGTGCCAGCTCACCAGCTAGACCGGGCACAGATACGCAGTATTTT. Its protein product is CASSPARPGTDTQYF.

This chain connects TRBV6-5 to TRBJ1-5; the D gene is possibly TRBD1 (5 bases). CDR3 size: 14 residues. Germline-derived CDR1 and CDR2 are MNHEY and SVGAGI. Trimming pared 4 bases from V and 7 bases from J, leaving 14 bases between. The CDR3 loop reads CASSFGGVGQPQHF. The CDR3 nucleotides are TGTGCCAGCAGTTTCGGGGGGGTTGGACAGCCCCAGCATTTT.

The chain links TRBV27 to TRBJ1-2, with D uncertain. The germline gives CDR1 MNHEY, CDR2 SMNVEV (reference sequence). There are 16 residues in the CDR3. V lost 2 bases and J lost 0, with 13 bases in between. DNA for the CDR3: TGTGCCAGCAGTTTAATAAAGAGTGTGACTAACTATGGCTACACCTTC. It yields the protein CASSLIKSVTNYGYTF.

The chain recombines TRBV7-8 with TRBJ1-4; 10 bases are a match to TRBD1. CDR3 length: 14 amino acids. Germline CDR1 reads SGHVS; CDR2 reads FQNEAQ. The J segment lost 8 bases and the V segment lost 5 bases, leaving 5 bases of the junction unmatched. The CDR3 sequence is CASSPDRGNEKLFF. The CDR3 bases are TGTGCCAGCAGCCCGGACAGGGGGAACGAAAAACTGTTTTTT.